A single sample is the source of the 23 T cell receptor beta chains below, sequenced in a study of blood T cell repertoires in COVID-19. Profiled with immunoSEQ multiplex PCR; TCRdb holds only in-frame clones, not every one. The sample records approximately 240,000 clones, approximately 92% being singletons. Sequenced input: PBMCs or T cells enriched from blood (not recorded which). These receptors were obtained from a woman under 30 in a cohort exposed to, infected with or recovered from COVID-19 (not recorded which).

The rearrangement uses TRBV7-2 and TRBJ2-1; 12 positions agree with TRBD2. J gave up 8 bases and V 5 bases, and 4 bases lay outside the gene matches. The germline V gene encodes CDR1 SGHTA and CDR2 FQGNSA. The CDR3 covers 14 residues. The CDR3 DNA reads TGTGCCAGCAGCCAGGGACTAGCGGGCGATGAGCAGTTCTTC. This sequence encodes CASSQGLAGDEQFF.

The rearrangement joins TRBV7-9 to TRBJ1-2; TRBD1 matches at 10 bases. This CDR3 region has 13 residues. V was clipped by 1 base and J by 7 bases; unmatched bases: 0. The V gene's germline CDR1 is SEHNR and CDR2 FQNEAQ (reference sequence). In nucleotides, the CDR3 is TGTGCCAGCAGCTTAGGGGACAGGGGTGGCTACACCTTC. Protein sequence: CASSLGDRGGYTF.

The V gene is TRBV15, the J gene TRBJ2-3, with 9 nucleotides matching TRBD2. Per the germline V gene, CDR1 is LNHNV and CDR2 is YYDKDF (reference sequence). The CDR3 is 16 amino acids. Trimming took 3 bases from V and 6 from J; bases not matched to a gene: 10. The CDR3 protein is CATSSPRRGGRDTQYF. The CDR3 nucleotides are TGTGCCACCAGCAGTCCTCGGCGGGGGGGCCGTGATACGCAGTATTTT.

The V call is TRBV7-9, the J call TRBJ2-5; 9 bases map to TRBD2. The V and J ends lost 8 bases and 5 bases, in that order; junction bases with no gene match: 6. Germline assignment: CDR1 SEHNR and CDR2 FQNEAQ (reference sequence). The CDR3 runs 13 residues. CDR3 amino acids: CASSSGRMETQYF. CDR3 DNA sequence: TGTGCCAGCTCGAGCGGGAGGATGGAGACCCAGTACTTC. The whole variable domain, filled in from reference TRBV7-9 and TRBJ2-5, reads DTGVSQNPRHKITKRGQNVTFRCDPISEHNRLYWYRQTLGQGPEFLTYFQNEAQLEKSRLLSDRFSAERPKGSFSTLEIQRTEQGDSAMYLCASSSGRMETQYFGPGTRLLVL.

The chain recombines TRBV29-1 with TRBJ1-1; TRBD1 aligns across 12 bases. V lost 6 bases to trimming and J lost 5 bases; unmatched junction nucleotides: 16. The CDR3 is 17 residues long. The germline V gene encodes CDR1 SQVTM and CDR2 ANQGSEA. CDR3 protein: CSVGDRGPTSSNTEAFF. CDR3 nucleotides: TGCAGCGTGGGGGACAGGGGGCCAACATCGAGCAATACTGAAGCTTTCTTT.

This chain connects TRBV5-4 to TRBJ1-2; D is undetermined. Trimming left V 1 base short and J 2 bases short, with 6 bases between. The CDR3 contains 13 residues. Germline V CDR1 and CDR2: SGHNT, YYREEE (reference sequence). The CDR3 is CASSLNTNYGYTF. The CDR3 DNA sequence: TGTGCCAGCAGCTTGAACACCAACTATGGCTACACCTTC.

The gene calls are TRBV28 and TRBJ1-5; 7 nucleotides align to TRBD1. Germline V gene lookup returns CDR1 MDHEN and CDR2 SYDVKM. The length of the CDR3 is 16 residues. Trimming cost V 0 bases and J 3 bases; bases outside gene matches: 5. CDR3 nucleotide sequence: TGTGCCAGCAGTTTATGGGGGGGACAGCTCAATCAGCCCCAGCATTTT. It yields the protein CASSLWGGQLNQPQHF.

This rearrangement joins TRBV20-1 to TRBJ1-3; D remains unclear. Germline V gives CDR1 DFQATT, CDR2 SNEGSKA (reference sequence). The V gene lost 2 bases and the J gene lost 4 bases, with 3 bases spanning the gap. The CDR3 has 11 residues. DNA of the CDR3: TGCAGTGCTAGACTCGGAAACACCATATATTTT. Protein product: CSARLGNTIYF.

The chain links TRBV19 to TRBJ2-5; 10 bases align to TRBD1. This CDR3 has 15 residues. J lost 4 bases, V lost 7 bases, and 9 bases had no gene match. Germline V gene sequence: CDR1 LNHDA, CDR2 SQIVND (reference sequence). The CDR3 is CASMATGGAGETQYF. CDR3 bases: TGTGCCAGTATGGCGACAGGGGGCGCGGGAGAGACCCAGTACTTC.

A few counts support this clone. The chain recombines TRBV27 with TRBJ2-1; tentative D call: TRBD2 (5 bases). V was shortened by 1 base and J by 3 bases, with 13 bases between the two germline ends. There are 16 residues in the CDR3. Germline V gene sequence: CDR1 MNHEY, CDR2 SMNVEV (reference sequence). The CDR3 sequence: CASSLYLADDYNEQFF. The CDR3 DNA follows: TGTGCCAGCAGTTTATATCTAGCTGATGACTACAATGAGCAGTTCTTC.

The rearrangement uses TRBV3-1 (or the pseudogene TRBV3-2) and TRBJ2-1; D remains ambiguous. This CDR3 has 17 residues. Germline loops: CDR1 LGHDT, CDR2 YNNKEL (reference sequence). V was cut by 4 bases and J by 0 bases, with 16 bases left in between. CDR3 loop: CASSPPVGLGSYNEQFF. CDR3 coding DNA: TGTGCCAGCAGCCCTCCTGTTGGGCTGGGCTCCTACAATGAGCAGTTCTTC.

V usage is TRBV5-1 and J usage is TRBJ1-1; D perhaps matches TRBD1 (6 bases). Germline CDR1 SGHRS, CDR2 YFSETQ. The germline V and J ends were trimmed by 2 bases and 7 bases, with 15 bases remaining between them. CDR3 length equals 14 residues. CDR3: CASSFDSGQGEAFF. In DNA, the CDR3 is TGCGCCAGCAGCTTCGACTCGGGACAAGGTGAAGCTTTCTTT.

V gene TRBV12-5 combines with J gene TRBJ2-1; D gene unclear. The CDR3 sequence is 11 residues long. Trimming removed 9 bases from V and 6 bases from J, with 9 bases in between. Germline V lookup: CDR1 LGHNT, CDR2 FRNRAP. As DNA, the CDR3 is TGTGCTAGCCGCCGAGTCAATGAGCAGTTCTTC. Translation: CASRRVNEQFF.

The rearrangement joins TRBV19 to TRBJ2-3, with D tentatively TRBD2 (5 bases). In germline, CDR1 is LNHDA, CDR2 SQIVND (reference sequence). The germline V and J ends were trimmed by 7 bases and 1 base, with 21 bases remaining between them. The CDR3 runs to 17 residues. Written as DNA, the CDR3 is TGTGCCAGTACCCTACATCACATACTAGGTGGCACAGATACGCAGTATTTT. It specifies CASTLHHILGGTDTQYF.

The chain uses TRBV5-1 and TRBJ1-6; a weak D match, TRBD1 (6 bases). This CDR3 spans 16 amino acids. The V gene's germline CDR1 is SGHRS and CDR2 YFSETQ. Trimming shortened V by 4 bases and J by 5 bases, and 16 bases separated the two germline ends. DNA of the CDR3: TGCGCCAGCAGCATTACAGGACAGCCCCATAATTCACCCCTCCACTTT. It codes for CASSITGQPHNSPLHF.

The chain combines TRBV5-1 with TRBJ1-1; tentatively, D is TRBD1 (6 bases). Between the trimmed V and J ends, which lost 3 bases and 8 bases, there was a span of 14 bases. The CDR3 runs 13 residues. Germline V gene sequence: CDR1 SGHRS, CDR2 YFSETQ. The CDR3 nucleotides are TGCGCCAGCAGCTCGGCCCTGAGGGGGGAAGCTTTCTTT. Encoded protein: CASSSALRGEAFF.

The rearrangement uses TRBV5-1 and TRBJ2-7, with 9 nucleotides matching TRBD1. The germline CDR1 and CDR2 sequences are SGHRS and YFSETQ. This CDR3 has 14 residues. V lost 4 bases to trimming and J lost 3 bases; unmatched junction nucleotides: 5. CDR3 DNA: TGCGCCAGCAGCCCCGGGACAGGGAACTACGAGCAGTACTTC. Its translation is CASSPGTGNYEQYF.

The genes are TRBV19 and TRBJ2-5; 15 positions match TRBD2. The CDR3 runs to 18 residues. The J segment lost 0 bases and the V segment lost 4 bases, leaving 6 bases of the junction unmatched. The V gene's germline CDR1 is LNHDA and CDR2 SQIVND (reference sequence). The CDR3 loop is CASSRGLAGGEHQETQYF. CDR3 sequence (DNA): TGTGCCAGTAGTAGGGGACTAGCGGGAGGAGAGCACCAAGAGACCCAGTACTTC.

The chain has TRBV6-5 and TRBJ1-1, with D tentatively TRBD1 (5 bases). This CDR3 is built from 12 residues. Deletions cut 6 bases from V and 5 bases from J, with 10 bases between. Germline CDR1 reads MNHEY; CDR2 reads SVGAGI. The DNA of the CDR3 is TGTGCCAGCAGCAAGCAGGGAACTGAAGCTTTCTTT. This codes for CASSKQGTEAFF.

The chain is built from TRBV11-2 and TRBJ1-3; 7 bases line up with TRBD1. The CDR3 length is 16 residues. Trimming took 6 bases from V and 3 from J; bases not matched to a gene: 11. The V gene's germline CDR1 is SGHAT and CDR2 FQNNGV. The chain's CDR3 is CASSLNRGSFGNTIYF. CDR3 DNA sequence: TGTGCCAGCAGTCTTAACAGGGGCTCATTTGGAAACACCATATATTTT.

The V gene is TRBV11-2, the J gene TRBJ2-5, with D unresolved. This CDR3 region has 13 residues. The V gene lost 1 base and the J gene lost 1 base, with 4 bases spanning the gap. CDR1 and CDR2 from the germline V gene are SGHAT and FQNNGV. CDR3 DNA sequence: TGTGCCAGCAGCTTAGGTCTCCAAGAGACCCAGTACTTC. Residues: CASSLGLQETQYF.

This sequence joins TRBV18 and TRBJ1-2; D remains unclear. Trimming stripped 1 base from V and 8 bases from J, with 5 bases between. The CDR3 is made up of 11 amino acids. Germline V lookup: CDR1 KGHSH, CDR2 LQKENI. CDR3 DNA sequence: TGTGCCAGCTCACCACAAGCAGGCTACACCTTC. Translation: CASSPQAGYTF.

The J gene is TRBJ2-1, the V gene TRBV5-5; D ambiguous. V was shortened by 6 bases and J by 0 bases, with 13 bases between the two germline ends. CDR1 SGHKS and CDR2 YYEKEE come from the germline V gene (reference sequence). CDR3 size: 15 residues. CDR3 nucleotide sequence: TGTGCCAGCAATCCCGACTCAAGCTCCTACAATGAGCAGTTCTTC. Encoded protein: CASNPDSSSYNEQFF.